The 5 T cell receptor beta chains given below trace back to one sample, sequenced in a study of T cells in Graves' hyperthyroidism and ophthalmopathy. Authors of the study amplified TCR beta CDR3 regions from RNA transcripts. First-round RT-PCR with HTBI primers amplified the TCR CDR3 region. A single record per CDR3 protein comes from TCRdb applying MiXCR to the multiplex PCR reads. The sample shows roughly 380,000 distinct CDR3 sequences, 11% to 15% of them seen only once. Sequencing input: blood. The source of these receptors is a woman in her sixties or seventies with Graves' hyperthyroidism.

This clonotype was counted many times. The V call is TRBV18, the J call TRBJ1-6; D remains unclear. The CDR3 loop spans 15 amino acids. With 5 bases removed from V and 5 bases from J, the gap between germline ends came to 13 bases. Germline loops: CDR1 KGHSH, CDR2 LQKENI. CDR3 DNA sequence: TGTGCCAGCTCAAACAGTATCCAAAATAATTCACCCCTCCACTTT. Protein: CASSNSIQNNSPLHF.

This clonotype turned up a few times. V gene TRBV19 combines with J gene TRBJ2-2; the D gene is possibly TRBD2 (6 bases). CDR1 and CDR2 from the germline V gene are LNHDA and SQIVND (reference sequence). This CDR3 spans 15 amino acids. V was pared by 3 bases and J by 4 bases, with 12 bases between. CDR3 sequence: CASSMLIAATGELFF. The CDR3 DNA is TGTGCCAGTAGTATGTTAATAGCGGCCACCGGGGAGCTGTTTTTT.

This clonotype was recorded many times. The rearrangement uses TRBV20-1 and TRBJ2-4; D is possibly TRBD1 or TRBD2 (5 bases each). V was pared by 0 bases and J by 0 bases, with 6 bases between. The CDR3 sequence is 14 residues long. The V gene's germline CDR1 is DFQATT and CDR2 SNEGSKA (reference sequence). CDR3 sequence (DNA): TGCAGTGCTAGAGAGGGGGTAGCCAAAAACATTCAGTACTTC. It encodes CSAREGVAKNIQYF.

Many counts were recorded for this clonotype. The chain has TRBV5-1 and TRBJ2-6; maybe TRBD2 (5 bases). CDR1 and CDR2 from the germline V gene are SGHRS and YFSETQ. V lost 7 bases and J lost 4, with 15 bases in between. The CDR3 sequence is 15 residues long. The CDR3 sequence: CASRQTTGGANVLTF. DNA for the CDR3: TGCGCCAGCCGCCAAACCACGGGGGGGGCCAACGTCCTGACTTTC.

This clonotype occurred many times. The rearrangement joins TRBV7-3 to TRBJ2-1, with 11 bases identical to TRBD2. The CDR3 is 13 amino acids. V lost 5 bases, J lost 15 bases, and 9 bases stayed unmatched. The germline gives CDR1 SGHTA, CDR2 FQGTGA. The DNA for the CDR3 is TGTGCCAGCAGCACTTTAGCGGGAGGGTCCCCGTTCTTC. This codes for CASSTLAGGSPFF.